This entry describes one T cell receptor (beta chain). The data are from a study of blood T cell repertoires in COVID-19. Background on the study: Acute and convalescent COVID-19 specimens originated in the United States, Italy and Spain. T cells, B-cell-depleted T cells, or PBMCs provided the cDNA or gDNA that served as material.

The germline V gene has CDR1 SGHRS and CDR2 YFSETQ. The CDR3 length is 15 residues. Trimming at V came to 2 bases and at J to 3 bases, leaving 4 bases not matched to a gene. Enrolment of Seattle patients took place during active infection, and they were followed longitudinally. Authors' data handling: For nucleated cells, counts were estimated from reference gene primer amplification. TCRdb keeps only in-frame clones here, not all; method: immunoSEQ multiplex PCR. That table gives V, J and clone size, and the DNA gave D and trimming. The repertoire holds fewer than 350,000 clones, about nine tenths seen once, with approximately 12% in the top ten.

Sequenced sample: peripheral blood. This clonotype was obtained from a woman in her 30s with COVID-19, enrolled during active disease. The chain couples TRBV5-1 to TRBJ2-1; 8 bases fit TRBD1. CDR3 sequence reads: CASSFTGGGYNEQFF. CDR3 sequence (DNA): TGCGCCAGCAGCTTTACAGGGGGTGGCTACAATGAGCAGTTCTTC. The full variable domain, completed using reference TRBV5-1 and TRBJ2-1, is KAGVTQTPRYLIKTRGQQVTLSCSPISGHRSVSWYQQTPGQGLQFLFEYFSETQRNKGNFPGRFSGRQFSNSRSEMNVSTLELGDSALYLCASSFTGGGYNEQFFGPGTRLTVL.